This TCR beta chain was profiled in a study of identical twins. The CDR3 is 15 residues long. Looked up from germline, CDR1 is SSHAT and CDR2 is FNYEAQ (reference sequence). V was shortened by 1 base and J by 0 bases, with 8 bases between the two germline ends. TCRdb ran MiXCR on the 5' RACE reads and lists one entry per CDR3 protein. The table shows approximately 210,000 distinct CDR3 sequences, with around 15% occurring only once. There are a few counts of this clonotype. These data also formed part of another study, on T cells expressing NK-cell markers. This second report adds: HCMV seropositivity characterized most of the eight sequenced donors, and seronegativity one. The authors applied an anti-gamma-delta TCR antibody in several experiments, and it restricted sorting to alpha-beta TCR T cells.

The chain employs TRBV7-7 and TRBJ2-3; D remains ambiguous. The sequence was obtained from a woman younger than 35 in good health. Sequenced sample: CD8+ T cells sorted from blood. The CDR3 nucleotides read TGTGCCAGCAGCTTAGGCCTACGGAGCACAGATACGCAGTATTTT. This translates into CASSLGLRSTDTQYF.